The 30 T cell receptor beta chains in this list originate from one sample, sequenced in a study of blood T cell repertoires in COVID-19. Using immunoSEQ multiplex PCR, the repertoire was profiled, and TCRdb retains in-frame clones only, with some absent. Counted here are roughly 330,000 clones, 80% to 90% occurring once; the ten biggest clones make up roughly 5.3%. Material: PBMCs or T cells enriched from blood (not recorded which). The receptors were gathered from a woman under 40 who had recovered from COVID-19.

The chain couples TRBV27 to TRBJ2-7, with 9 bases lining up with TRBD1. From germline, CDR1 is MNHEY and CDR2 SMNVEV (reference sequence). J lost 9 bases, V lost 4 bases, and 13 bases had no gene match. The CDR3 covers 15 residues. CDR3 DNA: TGTGCCAGCAGTTCTCCGGGACAGGGTATTGTTGGGCAGTACTTC. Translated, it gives CASSSPGQGIVGQYF.

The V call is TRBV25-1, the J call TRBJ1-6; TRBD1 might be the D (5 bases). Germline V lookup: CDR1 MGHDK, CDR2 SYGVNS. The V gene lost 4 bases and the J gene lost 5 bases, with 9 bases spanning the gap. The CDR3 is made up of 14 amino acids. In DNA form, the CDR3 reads TGTGCCAGCAGTGTCAGGGCCAATAATTCACCCCTCCACTTT. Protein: CASSVRANNSPLHF.

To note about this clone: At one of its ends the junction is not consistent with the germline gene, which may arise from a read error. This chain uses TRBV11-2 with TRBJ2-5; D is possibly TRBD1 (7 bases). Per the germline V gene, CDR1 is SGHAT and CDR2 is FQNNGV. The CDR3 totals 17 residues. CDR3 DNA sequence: TGTGCCAGCAGTTTAGGAGGGGGCCTTAGGGTAGGAGAGACCCAGTACTTC. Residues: CASSLGGGLRVGETQYF.

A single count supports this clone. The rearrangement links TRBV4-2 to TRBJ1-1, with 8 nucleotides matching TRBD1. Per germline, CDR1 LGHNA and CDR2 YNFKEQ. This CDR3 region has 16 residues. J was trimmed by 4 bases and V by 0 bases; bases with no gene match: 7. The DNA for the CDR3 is TGTGCCAGCAGCCAAGAGGGACAGGCTTTCATCACTGAAGCTTTCTTT. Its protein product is CASSQEGQAFITEAFF.

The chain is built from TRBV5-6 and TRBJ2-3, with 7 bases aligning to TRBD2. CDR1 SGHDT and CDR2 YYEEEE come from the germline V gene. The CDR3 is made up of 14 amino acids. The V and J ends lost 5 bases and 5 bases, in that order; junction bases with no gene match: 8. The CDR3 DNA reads TGTGCCAGCAGTTTTTCATCTAGCGGAGATACGCAGTATTTT. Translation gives CASSFSSSGDTQYF.

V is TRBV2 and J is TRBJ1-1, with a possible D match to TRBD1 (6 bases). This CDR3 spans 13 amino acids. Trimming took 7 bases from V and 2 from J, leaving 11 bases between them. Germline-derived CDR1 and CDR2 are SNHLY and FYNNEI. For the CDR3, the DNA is TGTGCCAGCAATAGACAGGAAAACACTGAAGCTTTCTTT. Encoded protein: CASNRQENTEAFF.

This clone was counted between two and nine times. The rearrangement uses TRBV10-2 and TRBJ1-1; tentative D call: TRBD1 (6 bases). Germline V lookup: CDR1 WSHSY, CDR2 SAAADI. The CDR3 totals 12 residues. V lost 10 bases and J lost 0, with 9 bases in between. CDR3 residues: CATRDMNTEAFF. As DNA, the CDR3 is TGCGCCACCAGGGACATGAACACTGAAGCTTTCTTT.

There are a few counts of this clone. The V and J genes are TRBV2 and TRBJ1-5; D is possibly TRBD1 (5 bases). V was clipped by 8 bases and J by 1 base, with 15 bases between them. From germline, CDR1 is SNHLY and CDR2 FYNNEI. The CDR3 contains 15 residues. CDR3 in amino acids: CASSGRDFSNQPQHF. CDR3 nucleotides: TGTGCCAGCTCCGGCCGGGACTTCAGCAATCAGCCCCAGCATTTT.

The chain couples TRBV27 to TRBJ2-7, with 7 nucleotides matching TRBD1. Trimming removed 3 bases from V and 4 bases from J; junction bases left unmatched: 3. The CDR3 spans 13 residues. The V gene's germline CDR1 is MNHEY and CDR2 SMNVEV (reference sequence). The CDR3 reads CASSFGRGYEQYF. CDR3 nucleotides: TGTGCCAGCAGTTTCGGCAGGGGGTACGAGCAGTACTTC.

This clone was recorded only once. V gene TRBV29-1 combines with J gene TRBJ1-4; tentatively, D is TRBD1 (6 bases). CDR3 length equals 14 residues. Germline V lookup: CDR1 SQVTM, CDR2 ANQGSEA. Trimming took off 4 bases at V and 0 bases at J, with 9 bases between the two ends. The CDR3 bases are TGCAGCGTTGCAAAGGGGGCAACTAATGAAAAACTGTTTTTT. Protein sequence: CSVAKGATNEKLFF.

In nucleotides, the CDR3 is TGCGCCAGCAGCCAATACAGGGAAAGTCAGCCCCAGCATTTT. Translated: CASSQYRESQPQHF. This chain uses TRBV4-3 with TRBJ1-5; tentatively, D is TRBD1 (6 bases). CDR3 length equals 14 residues. V lost 2 bases to trimming and J lost 6 bases, with 11 bases between them. Germline V gene lookup returns CDR1 LGHNA and CDR2 YSLEER.

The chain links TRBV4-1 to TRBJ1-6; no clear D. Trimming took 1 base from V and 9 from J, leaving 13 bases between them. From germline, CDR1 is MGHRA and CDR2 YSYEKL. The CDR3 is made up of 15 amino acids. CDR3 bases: TGCGCCAGCAGCCAAGTCCCGGAAGCGACTTCACCCCTCCACTTT. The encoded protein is CASSQVPEATSPLHF.

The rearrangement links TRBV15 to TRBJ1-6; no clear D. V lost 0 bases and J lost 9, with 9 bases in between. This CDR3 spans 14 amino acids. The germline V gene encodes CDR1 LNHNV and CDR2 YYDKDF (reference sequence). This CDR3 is CATSRDHSGSPLHF. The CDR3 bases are TGTGCCACCAGCAGAGATCATTCCGGTTCACCCCTCCACTTT. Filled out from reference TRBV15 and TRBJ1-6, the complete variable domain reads DAMVIQNPRYQVTQFGKPVTLSCSQTLNHNVMYWYQQKSSQAPKLLFHYYDKDFNNEADTPDNFQSRRPNTSFCFLDIRSPGLGDTAMYLCATSRDHSGSPLHFGNGTRLTVT.

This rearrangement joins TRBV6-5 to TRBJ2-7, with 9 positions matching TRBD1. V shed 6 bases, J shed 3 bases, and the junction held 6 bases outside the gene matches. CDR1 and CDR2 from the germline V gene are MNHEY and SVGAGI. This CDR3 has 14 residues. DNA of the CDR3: TGTGCCAGCAGCGAGGGACAGGGAAACTACGAGCAGTACTTC. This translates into CASSEGQGNYEQYF.

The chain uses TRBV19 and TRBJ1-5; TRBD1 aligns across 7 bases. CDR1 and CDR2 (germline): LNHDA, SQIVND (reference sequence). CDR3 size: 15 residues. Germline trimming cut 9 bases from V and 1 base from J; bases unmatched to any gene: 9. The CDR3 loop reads CASSLGGESNQPQHF. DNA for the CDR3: TGTGCCAGCTCCCTAGGGGGCGAGAGCAATCAGCCCCAGCATTTT. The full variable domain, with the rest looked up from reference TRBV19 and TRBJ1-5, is DGGITQSPKYLFRKEGQNVTLSCEQNLNHDAMYWYRQDPGQGLRLIYYSQIVNDFQKGDIAEGYSVSREKKESFPLTVTSAQKNPTAFYLCASSLGGESNQPQHFGDGTRLSIL.

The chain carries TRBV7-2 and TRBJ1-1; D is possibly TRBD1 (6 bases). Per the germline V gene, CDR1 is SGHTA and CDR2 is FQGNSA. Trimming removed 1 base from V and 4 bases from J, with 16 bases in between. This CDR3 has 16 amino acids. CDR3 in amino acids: CASSLVGGAPITEAFF. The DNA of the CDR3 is TGTGCCAGCAGCTTAGTGGGGGGGGCTCCGATCACTGAAGCTTTCTTT.

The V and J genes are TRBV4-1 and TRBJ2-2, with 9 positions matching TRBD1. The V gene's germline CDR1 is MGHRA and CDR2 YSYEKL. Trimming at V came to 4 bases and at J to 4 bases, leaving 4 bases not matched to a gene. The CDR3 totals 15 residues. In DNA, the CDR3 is TGCGCCAGCAGCCGGTACAGGGGGCGCACCGGGGAGCTGTTTTTT. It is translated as CASSRYRGRTGELFF.

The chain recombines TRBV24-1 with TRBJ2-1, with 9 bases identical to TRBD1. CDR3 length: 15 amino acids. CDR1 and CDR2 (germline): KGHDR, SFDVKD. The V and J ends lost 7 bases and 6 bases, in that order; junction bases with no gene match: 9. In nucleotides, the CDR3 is TGTGCCACCAGCGCTCCGGGACAGGGTATCAATGAGCAGTTCTTC. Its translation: CATSAPGQGINEQFF.

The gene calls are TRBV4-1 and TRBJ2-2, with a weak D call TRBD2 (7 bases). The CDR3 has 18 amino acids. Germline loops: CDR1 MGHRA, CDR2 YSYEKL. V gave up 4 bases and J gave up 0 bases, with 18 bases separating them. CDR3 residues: CASSPRGAVLANTGELFF. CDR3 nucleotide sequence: TGCGCCAGCAGCCCCCGGGGGGCAGTCCTGGCGAACACCGGGGAGCTGTTTTTT.

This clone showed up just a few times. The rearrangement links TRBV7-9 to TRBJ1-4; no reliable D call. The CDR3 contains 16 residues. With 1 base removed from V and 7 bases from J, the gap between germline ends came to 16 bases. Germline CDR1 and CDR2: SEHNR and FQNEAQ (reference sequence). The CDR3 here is CASSLGVSGRPEKLFF. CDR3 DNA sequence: TGTGCCAGCAGCTTAGGCGTGTCAGGCAGGCCTGAAAAACTGTTTTTT.

CDR3 in DNA: TGTGCCAGCAGCCACACGACAGGCATGAACACTGAAGCTTTCTTT. The encoded protein is CASSHTTGMNTEAFF. The chain is built from TRBV14 and TRBJ1-1; perhaps TRBD1 as D (6 bases). Germline V CDR1 and CDR2: SGHDN, FVKESK. The V end was cut by 3 bases, the J end by 0 bases, with 11 bases between. The CDR3 length is 15 residues.

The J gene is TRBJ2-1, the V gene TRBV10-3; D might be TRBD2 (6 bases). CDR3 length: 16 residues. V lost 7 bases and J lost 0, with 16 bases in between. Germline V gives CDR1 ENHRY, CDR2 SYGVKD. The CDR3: CAINSGTPASYNEQFF. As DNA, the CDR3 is TGTGCCATCAACTCCGGGACTCCAGCCTCCTACAATGAGCAGTTCTTC.

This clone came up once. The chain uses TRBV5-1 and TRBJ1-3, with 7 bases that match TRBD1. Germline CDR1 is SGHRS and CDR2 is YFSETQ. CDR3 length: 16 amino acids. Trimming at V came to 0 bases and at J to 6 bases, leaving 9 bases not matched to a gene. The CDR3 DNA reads TGCGCCAGCAGCTTGGGGACAGGCAGACTTGAAAACACCATATATTTT. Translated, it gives CASSLGTGRLENTIYF.

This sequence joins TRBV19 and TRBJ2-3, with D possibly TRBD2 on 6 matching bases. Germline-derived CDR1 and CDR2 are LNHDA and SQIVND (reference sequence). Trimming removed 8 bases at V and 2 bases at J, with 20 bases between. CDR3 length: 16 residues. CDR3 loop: CASGATAREITDTQYF. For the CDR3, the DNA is TGTGCCAGTGGAGCGACGGCCCGGGAGATCACAGATACGCAGTATTTT.

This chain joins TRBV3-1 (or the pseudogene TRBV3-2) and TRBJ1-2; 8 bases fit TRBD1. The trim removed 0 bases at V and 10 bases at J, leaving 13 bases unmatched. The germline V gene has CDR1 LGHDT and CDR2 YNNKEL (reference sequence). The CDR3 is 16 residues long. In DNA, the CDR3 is TGTGCCAGCAGCCAAGATAGGGGCCGGGACAGGAAAGACTACACCTTC. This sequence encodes CASSQDRGRDRKDYTF.

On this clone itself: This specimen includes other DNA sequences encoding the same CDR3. CDR3 sequence: CASSLDSYNSPLHF. CDR3 nucleotide sequence: TGTGCCAGCAGCTTAGACAGTTATAATTCACCCCTCCACTTT. This sequence joins TRBV7-9 and TRBJ1-6; D is uncertain. The CDR3 has 14 residues. V lost 1 base and J lost 4, with 5 bases in between. The V gene's germline CDR1 is SEHNR and CDR2 FQNEAQ (reference sequence).

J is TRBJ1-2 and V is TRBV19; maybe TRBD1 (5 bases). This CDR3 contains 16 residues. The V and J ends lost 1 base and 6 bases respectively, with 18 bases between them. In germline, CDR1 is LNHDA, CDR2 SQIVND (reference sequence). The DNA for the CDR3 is TGTGCCAGTAGTATAGTAAGGCAGGGCGAGAGAGATGGCTACACCTTC. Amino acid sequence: CASSIVRQGERDGYTF.

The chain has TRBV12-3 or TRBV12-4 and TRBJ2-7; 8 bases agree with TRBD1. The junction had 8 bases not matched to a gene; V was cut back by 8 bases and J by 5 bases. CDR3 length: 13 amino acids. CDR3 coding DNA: TGTGCCAGCCGGTGGGGGACAGGCCACGAGCAGTACTTC. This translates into CASRWGTGHEQYF.

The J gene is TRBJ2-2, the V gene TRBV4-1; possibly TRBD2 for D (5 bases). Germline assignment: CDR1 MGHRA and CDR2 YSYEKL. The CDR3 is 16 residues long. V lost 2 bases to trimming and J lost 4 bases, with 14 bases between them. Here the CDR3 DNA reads TGCGCCAGCAGCCAACGACGCCAAGGGAGCACCGGGGAGCTGTTTTTT. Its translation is CASSQRRQGSTGELFF.

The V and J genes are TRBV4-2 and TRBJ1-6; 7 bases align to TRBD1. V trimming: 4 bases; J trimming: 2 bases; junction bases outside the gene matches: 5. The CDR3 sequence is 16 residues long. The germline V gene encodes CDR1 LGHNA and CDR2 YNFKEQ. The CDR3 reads CASSREGGPYNSPLHF. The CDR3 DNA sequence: TGTGCCAGCAGCCGGGAAGGGGGCCCCTATAATTCACCCCTCCACTTT.